Sequencing of this T cell receptor (beta chain) was carried out in a study of cytomegalovirus exposure and HLA in healthy donors (dated by TCRdb to the late 2010s). For the study in its entirety: An earlier analysis of roughly 500 of the donors reported roughly 300 Gb of sequence data and 117 million unique TCR beta sequences from roughly 180 million T cells. All discovery cohort repertoires had been generated using a single sequencing platform. The study combined high-throughput TCR immunosequencing, statistical association of individual TCRs with disease status, and machine learning to predict cytomegalovirus infection status. Because of strong linkage in the cohort, four to six DR-DQ haplotypes were treated as single units for association and clustering. Of the roughly 420 genotyped donors, 65% to 90% were placed in the genetic ancestry cluster associated with self-reported Caucasian donors. Along with the roughly 710-subject first cohort, a separate validation cohort of over a hundred different subjects was used. An earlier analysis of 500 to 750 of the donors applied high-throughput TCR beta sequencing to assess whether each TCR beta V gene segment acted as functional or pseudogenic. The number of typed donors differed by locus: roughly 620-630 for A, B, C, DRB1 and DQB1; about 520 for DQA1; over 600 for DPA1; and about 450 for DPB1. Across about 370 genotyped donors of the cohort, an average of approximately 240,000 unique TCR beta nucleotide sequences per donor were sequenced, and approximately 17% of those sequences were non-productive. Class I and class II HLA loci were covered by the typing at four-digit resolution. A later analysis re-analyzed previously published TCR beta repertoires from roughly 630 donors and added high-resolution HLA genotyping to study TCR occurrence patterns. In the later analysis, no new phenotypic data were used to find candidate immune exposures; instead, reliance was placed on TCR beta sequences and their occurrence across donors. Donor age, sex, ethnicity and CMV serostatus were compiled together with the repertoire data. In a later genetic analysis, genome-wide SNP genotypes for about 55% of the roughly 670 donors were used, and that subset was treated as a discovery cohort. Using immunosequencing, the study profiled T cell repertoires from 500 to 800 subjects and related those repertoires to cytomegalovirus serostatus. Approximately 300 gigabases of sequencing data and around 88 million unique TCR sequences made up an early release that covered 640 HLA-typed donors. The study aimed to test whether signatures of past pathogen exposure could be identified by cataloging public T cell receptors. Here is what the overall study found, with its caveats: In a later analysis, several top co-occurrence clusters were reported to appear linked to parvovirus B19, influenza, CMV and Epstein-Barr virus. The presence/absence analyses assumed that sequencing depth was roughly uniform across donors, and that assumption may not be true. When HLA alleles, especially DR and DQ, strongly co-occurred, attributing TCR associations to individual alleles was difficult. A further reported finding was that TCR beta sequences accurately predicted the HLA-A and HLA-B alleles for most subjects in the first cohort. Linkage disequilibrium might explain the correlated functional status among segregating V segments, but an unknown experimental factor could not be excluded. The authors suggested that the approach could potentially be extended to other disease states and immunological phenotypes. For the cohort, immune exposure information was limited to CMV serostatus. In a later analysis, TCR association rates were found to vary across HLA loci, with the most associated TCRs seen for DRB1 alleles and the fewest for HLA-C alleles. In a later analysis, HLA-associated TCR beta chains were found to be more clonally expanded and to have lower generation probabilities than equally common non-associated chains. The classifier was reported to diagnose cytomegalovirus status with high specificity and sensitivity in both the original and validation cohorts. The sequencing pipeline was judged likely to have produced a cluster of highly shared sequence variants as a technical artifact. Because some donors lacked HLA typing at each locus, the association tests relied only on the typed subset. The study listed 150 to 200 TCR beta chains as associated with cytomegalovirus. Three of the identified cytomegalovirus-associated TCR beta chains were confirmed in vitro to be specific for cytomegalovirus antigens. A later genetic analysis associated a missense DCLRE1C variant with V-gene and J-gene trimming of TCR beta chains, and an independent cohort replicated the association. A later analysis associated about 18,000 TCR beta sequences with specific HLA alleles at a false discovery rate of 0.05. Most CMV-associated TCR beta chains appeared to be HLA-restricted in a later analysis, and the HLA associations seemed to be driven largely by CMV exposure. An earlier analysis of approximately 530 of the donors showed that most TCR beta V segments appeared in productive rearrangements either about 90% or about 30% of the time, which broadly matched IMGT annotations. In this cohort, only TCR beta chains were sequenced, and detectable features were limited by the absence of alpha or paired-chain data. A later genetic analysis reported fewer N-insertions in productive TCRs among donors in an Asian-associated ancestry cluster than the roughly 670-donor mean. Some 15 rarely observed V segments, including chromosome 9 orphons, were excluded from the earlier analysis of about 610 of the donors because counts were too low. Most TCR sequences were observed very rarely across donors, whereas some public TCRs were present in many individuals.

Turning to this clone: Its antigen remains undetermined. No much larger clonotype is one base removed from it; base qualities were not supplied.

The method behind the library was the immunoSEQ multiplex PCR assay. A mixture of 60 forward primers for TCR Vbeta segments and 13 reverse primers for TCR Jbeta segments was used in the multiplex PCR. A multiplex PCR assay on genomic DNA amplified the CDR3 region of rearranged TCR beta genes. The Illumina HiSeq System was used to sequence the amplified TCR beta libraries as 87-base-pair reads. For the original study's pipeline: In a later analysis, 80 million or so unique TCR beta chains were counted across the roughly 610 repertoires, and approximately 11 million of these chains were shared by at least two donors. Raw reads were error-corrected and collapsed into unique sequences with a nearest-neighbor algorithm that merged closely related sequences to remove PCR and sequencing errors. Alignment of CDR3 sequences to IMGT reference sequences was used to assign V, D and J gene segments. For a sequence to be retained, at least a six-nucleotide match to both a V gene segment and a J gene segment was required. Rearrangements were classified as productive when the CDR3 lacked stop codons and remained in frame with V and J, and all other rearrangements were classified as non-productive. CDR3 was defined according to IMGT convention as the region running from the second conserved V-encoded cysteine to the conserved J-encoded phenylalanine. Sequences without an unambiguous match to a single V gene segment were excluded from the earlier analysis of several hundred of the donors. In an earlier analysis of several hundred of the donors, V segments were called functional above 56.7% productive rearrangements and were called segregating when the between-donor standard deviation exceeded 5%. A statistical classification framework was built for diagnosing cytomegalovirus status from the catalog of TCR beta chain sequences. A later analysis assigned V and J genes by comparing TCR nucleotide sequences with IMGT/GENE-DB human TR gene sequences. The TCRdist pipeline was used in a later analysis to assign CDR3 sequences and most-parsimonious VDJ recombination scenarios. In a later analysis, every TCR beta chain was defined by the combination of its CDR3 amino acid sequence and its V-gene family, and reads without a unique V-gene family were dropped. To address suspected cross-contamination and a sequencing artifact, a later analysis removed approximately 600 highly shared, low-generation-probability nucleotide sequences. In a later analysis, a clonal expansion index for each public chain was calculated from normalized within-repertoire ranks of inferred template counts. In a later analysis, generation probabilities were computed with a VDJ recombination model fitted to out-of-frame rearrangements, and the resulting probabilities were checked against IGoR. A later analysis scored TCR-TCR, TCR-HLA and TCR-CMV co-occurrence with hypergeometric tests, applying a repertoire-size bias correction to TCR pairs. In a later analysis, false discovery rates were estimated by permuting HLA or CMV assignments 20 times. A later analysis grouped co-occurring TCRs with DBSCAN, adding TCRdist sequence similarity when clustering within HLA-allele-positive subsets. Repertoires with fewer than 30,000 or more than 120,000 public chains were left out of co-occurrence clustering, as were five repertoires with anomalous nucleotide sharing. Drawn from immuneACCESS, this table holds only the in-frame rearrangements with V and J called that TCRdb kept. Clones are partly lost; checked studies trace under half to an unresolved V gene and leave the rest unexplained. That table is the source of V, J and clone size, and D and trimming were worked out from the DNA. Within this sample are about 160,000 clones, with 85% of them counted one time only. 1% of the sample belongs to the ten largest clones.

In total, 630 or so healthy bone marrow donors made up the cohort. Cohort members were all nominally healthy when sampled, although unrecorded immune exposures were likely present. The donor was CMV seronegative and was included in the group of a few hundred seronegative cohort members. A peripheral blood sample was collected from each donor, and TCR beta sequencing was performed on peripheral blood mononuclear cells. The Qiagen DNeasy Blood Extraction Kit was used to extract genomic DNA from the blood cell samples. This sequence was found in a boy aged 2 to 10 in good health and CMV-seronegative. Material for sequencing was PBMCs.

The CDR3 sequence is CASSYLGGNSPLHF. DNA sequence: TGTGCCAGCAGCTACCTCGGTGGTAATTCACCCCTCCACTTT. The sequence joins TRBV6-1 to TRBJ1-6; the D gene cannot be named for sure. The germline V gene encodes CDR1 MNHNS and CDR2 SASEGT. Its CDR3 holds 14 amino acids, cysteine through phenylalanine. Here the CDR3 DNA is all that survives: 42 bases in frame from base 1. Relative to germline, V is 6 bases shorter and J is 6 bases shorter, with 12 bases between their ends.